These T cell receptor beta chains were read from a single sample in a study of cytomegalovirus exposure and HLA in healthy donors. Sequencing was performed with immunoSEQ multiplex PCR; in TCRdb, only in-frame clones are kept and a portion is missing. The repertoire has about 90,000 clones, 50% to 75% of them found once; the top ten carry around 4.2%. The sequenced sample was PBMCs. The receptors derive from a man aged 30-40 years in good health and CMV-seronegative. Both conserved end residues are part of each CDR3. Fields, in order: D gene, V gene, clone size, J gene, CDR3 DNA, CDR3 protein. The D gene is left open where the match is weak. Size is stated for part of the rows, as once, few or many counts, or as a class when the clone is expanded.

d_call: TRBD2
v_call: TRBV2
clone_size: NA
j_call: TRBJ2-3
cdr3_nt: TGTGCCAGCAGTGGGATGGGGGAGGGTACAGATACGCAGTATTTT
cdr3_aa: CASSGMGEGTDTQYF

d_call: NA
v_call: TRBV7-9
clone_size: NA
j_call: TRBJ2-2
cdr3_nt: TGTGCCAGCAGCTTTGGTTTAGCAAACACCGGGGAGCTGTTTTTT
cdr3_aa: CASSFGLANTGELFF

d_call: NA
v_call: TRBV5-1
clone_size: NA
j_call: TRBJ2-6
cdr3_nt: TGCGCCAGCAGTTTGTTAGGAGGGGCTGGGGCCAACGTCCTGACTTTC
cdr3_aa: CASSLLGGAGANVLTF

d_call: TRBD2
v_call: TRBV7-3
clone_size: few
j_call: TRBJ2-3
cdr3_nt: TGTGCCAGCAGCCCTAGCGGGAGGGCAGATACGCAGTATTTT
cdr3_aa: CASSPSGRADTQYF

d_call: TRBD1
v_call: TRBV5-8
clone_size: NA
j_call: TRBJ1-5
cdr3_nt: TGTGCCAGCAGCTCAGATCGGGACAGGGGGTCCCGCGATCAGCCCCAGCATTTT
cdr3_aa: CASSSDRDRGSRDQPQHF

d_call: NA
v_call: TRBV7-8
clone_size: once
j_call: TRBJ2-3
cdr3_nt: TGTGCCAGCAGCTTAAAAGGTCCGACTGCCTCGAATACGCAGTATTTT
cdr3_aa: CASSLKGPTASNTQYF

d_call: NA
v_call: TRBV7-9
clone_size: few
j_call: TRBJ1-4
cdr3_nt: TGTGCCAGCAGCTTAGGGCGGGGGGAGAGAAGTGAAAAACTGTTTTTT
cdr3_aa: CASSLGRGERSEKLFF

d_call: NA
v_call: TRBV7-9
clone_size: few
j_call: TRBJ2-5
cdr3_nt: TGTGCCAGCAGCCCCTGGACAGCCTCTGTGGGAGAGACCCAGTACTTC
cdr3_aa: CASSPWTASVGETQYF

d_call: NA
v_call: TRBV28
clone_size: NA
j_call: TRBJ2-5
cdr3_nt: TGTGCCAGCAGTTTATCCCAGGGGTGGCGGGAGACCCAGTACTTC
cdr3_aa: CASSLSQGWRETQYF

d_call: NA
v_call: TRBV7-9
clone_size: NA
j_call: TRBJ2-7
cdr3_nt: TGTTCCAGCAGCTTCCGTGACTCCTACGGCTACGAGCAGTACTTC
cdr3_aa: CSSSFRDSYGYEQYF

d_call: NA
v_call: TRBV9
clone_size: NA
j_call: TRBJ2-5
cdr3_nt: TGTGCCAGCAGCGTAGGCCAGGGGGAGACCCAGTACTTC
cdr3_aa: CASSVGQGETQYF

d_call: TRBD2
v_call: TRBV7-9
clone_size: NA
j_call: TRBJ2-1
cdr3_nt: TGTGCCAGCAGCTACCTAGCGGGGTCTGGGTTCTTC
cdr3_aa: CASSYLAGSGFF

d_call: NA
v_call: TRBV7-2
clone_size: NA
j_call: TRBJ1-3
cdr3_nt: TGTGCCAGCCGCGGCGAGAGCTCTGGAAACACCATATATTTT
cdr3_aa: CASRGESSGNTIYF

d_call: NA
v_call: TRBV5-1
clone_size: NA
j_call: TRBJ1-4
cdr3_nt: TGCGCCAGCAGAGCACCAGGAGGGTATAATGAAAAACTGTTTTTT
cdr3_aa: CASRAPGGYNEKLFF

d_call: TRBD2
v_call: TRBV27
clone_size: NA
j_call: TRBJ2-7
cdr3_nt: TGTGCCAGCAGTTTTGCCAAAACGGGGGGGCCCTTCTACGAGCAGTACTTC
cdr3_aa: CASSFAKTGGPFYEQYF

d_call: NA
v_call: TRBV27
clone_size: few
j_call: TRBJ1-4
cdr3_nt: TGTGCCAGCAGGGCCTGGACAGCCACTAATGAAAAACTGTTTTTT
cdr3_aa: CASRAWTATNEKLFF

d_call: NA
v_call: TRBV7-9
clone_size: few
j_call: TRBJ1-3
cdr3_nt: TGTGCCAGCAGCCCGGGGGGGGACACCATATATTTT
cdr3_aa: CASSPGGDTIYF

d_call: NA
v_call: TRBV25-1
clone_size: NA
j_call: TRBJ2-7
cdr3_nt: TGTGCCAGCAGTGGACAAGCAGTAATGTCCTACGAGCAGTACTTC
cdr3_aa: CASSGQAVMSYEQYF

d_call: TRBD1
v_call: TRBV6-5
clone_size: NA
j_call: TRBJ1-2
cdr3_nt: TGTGCCAGCAGTTACAAGGACAGGGGAGAACACTACACCTTC
cdr3_aa: CASSYKDRGEHYTF

d_call: TRBD1
v_call: TRBV19
clone_size: few
j_call: TRBJ1-1
cdr3_nt: TGTGCCAGTAGTCGGCAGGGGGCTTGGATCGCTGAAGCTTTCTTT
cdr3_aa: CASSRQGAWIAEAFF

d_call: TRBD2
v_call: TRBV10-1
clone_size: NA
j_call: TRBJ2-3
cdr3_nt: TGCGCCAGCAGTGATGTGACTAGCGGACCCTCTAGCACAGATACGCAGTATTTT
cdr3_aa: CASSDVTSGPSSTDTQYF

d_call: TRBD1
v_call: TRBV19
clone_size: NA
j_call: TRBJ2-5
cdr3_nt: TGTGCCAGTAGCACAGGGGGCGCATCGGAGACCCAGTACTTC
cdr3_aa: CASSTGGASETQYF

d_call: NA
v_call: TRBV30
clone_size: NA
j_call: TRBJ1-4
cdr3_nt: TGTGCCTGGACTCTCTCTGGAGGCGAAAAACTGTTTTTT
cdr3_aa: CAWTLSGGEKLFF

d_call: TRBD2
v_call: TRBV27
clone_size: NA
j_call: TRBJ2-3
cdr3_nt: TGTGCCAACCTTGGACTAGCGGGAGGAACAGATACGCAGTATTTT
cdr3_aa: CANLGLAGGTDTQYF

d_call: NA
v_call: TRBV7-3
clone_size: NA
j_call: TRBJ2-7
cdr3_nt: TGTGCCAGCAGCCGAAACGGAGGGGGCTTATACGAGCAGTACTTC
cdr3_aa: CASSRNGGGLYEQYF

d_call: NA
v_call: TRBV7-9
clone_size: NA
j_call: TRBJ2-7
cdr3_nt: TGTTCCAGCAGCTTAGCCGTCCCACACTCCTACGAGCAGTACTTC
cdr3_aa: CSSSLAVPHSYEQYF

d_call: TRBD1
v_call: TRBV2
clone_size: NA
j_call: TRBJ1-2
cdr3_nt: TGTGCCAGCCGCGACGACAGGGCCTATGGCTACACCTTC
cdr3_aa: CASRDDRAYGYTF

d_call: NA
v_call: TRBV15
clone_size: NA
j_call: TRBJ2-2
cdr3_nt: TGTGCCACCAGCACTCCCCGAGACACCGGGGAGCTGTTTTTT
cdr3_aa: CATSTPRDTGELFF

d_call: TRBD2
v_call: TRBV7-2
clone_size: NA
j_call: TRBJ2-7
cdr3_nt: TGTGCCAGCAGCCCCCCTAGCGGGGTTTCCTACGAGCAGTACTTC
cdr3_aa: CASSPPSGVSYEQYF

d_call: NA
v_call: TRBV7-3
clone_size: NA
j_call: TRBJ2-5
cdr3_nt: TGTGCCAGCAGCCAAGACCTGACAGTAAAAGAGACCCAGTACTTC
cdr3_aa: CASSQDLTVKETQYF

d_call: NA
v_call: TRBV10-3
clone_size: NA
j_call: TRBJ2-2
cdr3_nt: TGTGCCATCACCTCCGTCACCGGGGAGCTGTTTTTT
cdr3_aa: CAITSVTGELFF

d_call: TRBD2
v_call: TRBV29-1
clone_size: NA
j_call: TRBJ2-1
cdr3_nt: TGCAGCGTTACTACCCTAGCGGGAGGGTTATACAATGAGCAGTTCTTC
cdr3_aa: CSVTTLAGGLYNEQFF

d_call: NA
v_call: TRBV5-1
clone_size: NA
j_call: TRBJ2-3
cdr3_nt: TGCGCCAGCAGCCCTGGGACTCTGTCGGCGGATACGCAGTATTTT
cdr3_aa: CASSPGTLSADTQYF

d_call: TRBD1
v_call: TRBV6-1
clone_size: NA
j_call: TRBJ1-4
cdr3_nt: TGTGCCAGCAGTGGGTCCGGGACAGGGATTGTTTTT
cdr3_aa: CASSGSGTGIVF

d_call: TRBD1
v_call: TRBV19
clone_size: NA
j_call: TRBJ2-5
cdr3_nt: TGTGCCAGTAGTATTTTCCCCTCAGGGGACAGCCAGACCCAGTACTTC
cdr3_aa: CASSIFPSGDSQTQYF

d_call: NA
v_call: TRBV9
clone_size: few
j_call: TRBJ2-2
cdr3_nt: TGTGCCAGCAGCGAGGGGCCCGGGGAGCTGTTTTTT
cdr3_aa: CASSEGPGELFF

d_call: NA
v_call: TRBV7-3
clone_size: few
j_call: TRBJ2-7
cdr3_nt: TGTGCCAGCAGCTTAGGTCCCGCGGGCGAGCAGTACTTC
cdr3_aa: CASSLGPAGEQYF